This T cell receptor beta chain came from a study of blood T cells in healthy people across ages. Points from the study as a whole: The unknown donor CMV status may have confounded expanded clonotype changes. In long-lived donors, naive CD4+ cell counts and diversity exceeded those of aged donors.

For this clonotype: Its specificity is unknown.

For the second PCR, which ran for about 6 to 11 cycles, a sample-barcoded 5' primer and a J-beta primer mix were used. Using its own MiXCR run on the 5' RACE reads, TCRdb lists one record per CDR3 protein. The table includes roughly 730,000 distinct CDR3 sequences, roughly 50% detected once. Germline values: CDR1 MNHNY, CDR2 SVGAGI (reference sequence). The CDR3 covers 16 residues. Trimming shortened V by 7 bases and J by 1 base, and 17 bases separated the two germline ends. The sample providers were healthy Caucasian people from Russia, aged roughly 6 to 90. The TCR comes from a man aged 35-49 years in good health. Sequences were obtained from blood. The V call is TRBV6-6, the J call TRBJ1-5; possibly TRBD1 for D (6 bases). This chain's CDR3 is CASTSSGGTSNQPQHF. CDR3 sequence (DNA): TGTGCCAGCACCTCATCTGGGGGCACGAGCAATCAGCCCCAGCATTTT.